This TCR beta chain was sequenced for a study of T-cell reconstitution after alpha-beta-depleted transplantation in children. Unique molecular identifiers were used in preparing the TCRbeta library. Each CDR3 protein is one row after TCRdb ran MiXCR on the PCR reads. The sample has hundreds of thousands of distinct CDR3 sequences, approximately 17% seen once; the top ten hold under 1.2%. Germline-derived CDR1 and CDR2 are SQVTM and ANQGSEA. The CDR3 covers 12 residues. Trimming left V 8 bases short and J 1 base short, with 9 bases between. This clonotype was recorded many times. This receptor was taken from a human donor who donated a stem cell graft to a child with acute myeloid leukemia. The specimen was PBMCs from the stem cell graft donor, collected from the stem cell graft. The chain couples TRBV29-1 to TRBJ2-1; no firm D call. CDR3: CSSLTSYNEQFF. The CDR3 bases are TGCAGCTCGCTTACGTCCTACAATGAGCAGTTCTTC.